A single sample is the source of the 30 T cell receptor delta chains below, sequenced in a study of Vδ1+ human thymocytes. The study's findings and limits: Thymic TRG and TRD repertoires appeared highly polyclonal.

These TCRs are of unknown antigen specificity. Sequences come from RNA converted to cDNA by reverse transcription. Multiplex PCR used pooled V-gene forward primers and a constant-region reverse primer to amplify CDR3s. With CATT, TCRdb re-called clones from the multiplex PCR reads. The data show about 75,000 delta-chain clones, about 38% seen once. Source material: Vdelta1+ gamma-delta thymocytes from the thymus. Subset specified: FACS-sorted CD3+ TCRalphabeta- TCRVdelta1+ TCRVdelta2- thymocytes. Receptor source: a boy younger than two who had congenital heart surgery.

The J gene is TRDJ1, the V gene TRDV1; 9 bases match TRDD3. The CDR3 extends over 21 amino acids. With V trimmed by 5 bases and J by 3 bases, 25 bases remained unmatched. Germline CDR1 and CDR2: TSWWSYY and QGS. CDR3 region: CALGPYFLIGDWGTTPDKLIF. DNA of the CDR3: TGTGCTCTTGGGCCCTATTTCCTAATTGGAGACTGGGGGACGACCCCCGATAAACTCATCTTT.

This clone was recorded a few times. V gene TRDV1 combines with J gene TRDJ1, with TRDD3 identical over 7 bases. This CDR3 has 20 amino acids. V was clipped by 0 bases and J by 8 bases; unmatched bases: 24. CDR1 is TSWWSYY, CDR2 QGS, per germline. The CDR3 DNA is TGTGCTCTTGGGGAACTTCCCCACACAGTTCGAAGTACTGGGGCTCGGAAACTCATCTTT. This gives the protein CALGELPHTVRSTGARKLIF.

This chain links TRDV3 with TRDJ1; 10 positions match TRDD3. Trimming removed 5 bases from V and 3 bases from J; junction bases left unmatched: 27. CDR3 length: 20 amino acids. Looked up from germline, CDR1 is TVYSNPD and CDR2 is GDNSRS (reference sequence). The CDR3 loop is CAPTLYAPTYWGMSPDKLIF. In nucleotides, the CDR3 is TGTGCCCCTACCCTTTACGCGCCAACGTACTGGGGGATGAGTCCCGATAAACTCATCTTT. Full variable domain (remainder filled in from reference TRDV3 and TRDJ1): CDKVTQSSPDQTVASGSEVVLLCTYDTVYSNPDLFWYRIRPDYSFQFVFYGDNSRSEGADFTQGRFSVKHILTQKAFHLVISPVRTEDSATYYCAPTLYAPTYWGMSPDKLIFGKGTRVTVEP.

About this clone itself: Compared with germline, one end of the junction differs, possibly owing to a read error. The rearrangement joins TRDV1 to TRDJ1, with 12 bases matching TRDD3. From germline, CDR1 is TSWWSYY and CDR2 QGS. The CDR3 length is 21 residues. The CDR3 DNA reads as TGTGCTCTTGGGCAACTAGGAAGATCTGGGGGATACGTGGGGTACACCGATAAACTCATCTTT. It specifies CALGQLGRSGGYVGYTDKLIF.

This sequence joins TRDV1 and TRDJ1, with 12 bases lining up with TRDD3. The CDR3 consists of 20 residues. Germline V CDR1 and CDR2: TSWWSYY, QGS. Trimming at V came to 9 bases and at J to 3 bases, leaving 23 bases not matched to a gene. The CDR3 sequence: CALRPSPPYWGIPRADKLIF. CDR3 nucleotides: TGTGCTCTCAGGCCTTCCCCACCGTACTGGGGGATACCCCGCGCCGATAAACTCATCTTT.

The chain carries TRDV1 and TRDJ1; 11 bases map to TRDD3. CDR3 size: 22 residues. V shed 0 bases and J 1 base; nucleotides not matched to a gene: 19. Germline loops: CDR1 TSWWSYY, CDR2 QGS. CDR3 sequence: CALGELGSRALGDKVGTDKLIF. CDR3 coding DNA: TGTGCTCTTGGGGAACTAGGGTCCCGGGCACTGGGGGATAAAGTAGGCACCGATAAACTCATCTTT.

V and J are TRDV1 and TRDJ1, with TRDD3 matching over 10 bases. CDR3 length: 21 amino acids. CDR1 is TSWWSYY and CDR2 is QGS in the germline V gene. The trim removed 2 bases at V and 3 bases at J, leaving 21 bases unmatched. CDR3 in amino acids: CALGESTPGFVLGDLPDKLIF. CDR3 sequence (DNA): TGTGCTCTTGGGGAAAGTACCCCTGGCTTCGTACTGGGGGATTTACCCGATAAACTCATCTTT.

In this sample, this clone turned up a few times. The chain recombines TRDV1 with TRDJ1, with D possibly being TRDD3 (5 bases). Trimming took 8 bases from V and 0 from J, leaving 25 bases between them. The germline V gene has CDR1 TSWWSYY and CDR2 QGS. This CDR3 has 18 amino acids. CDR3 sequence reads: CALPSSSTPGKYTDKLIF. The CDR3 DNA is TGTGCTCTTCCCTCATCAAGTACCCCTGGGAAGTACACCGATAAACTCATCTTT.

The chain combines TRDV1 with TRDJ1; 12 nucleotides align to TRDD3. CDR1 and CDR2 from the germline V gene are TSWWSYY and QGS. This CDR3 spans 21 amino acids. With 1 base clipped from V and 3 bases from J, the junction kept 18 bases outside the gene matches. CDR3 DNA sequence: TGTGCTCTTGGGGAACAAAGGTCTTCCTACGGTTCTGGGGGATACGCCGATAAACTCATCTTT. Its translation is CALGEQRSSYGSGGYADKLIF.

The chain joins TRDV1 to TRDJ1; 11 nucleotides line up with TRDD3. The CDR3 loop spans 18 amino acids. Germline CDR1 reads TSWWSYY; CDR2 reads QGS. J lost 0 bases, V lost 5 bases, and 11 bases had no gene match. The CDR3 here is CALGKGLGDTRYTDKLIF. DNA for the CDR3: TGTGCTCTTGGGAAAGGGCTGGGGGATACTCGCTACACCGATAAACTCATCTTT.

The rearrangement uses TRDV1 and TRDJ1; D uncertain. This CDR3 region has 18 residues. The V gene lost 5 bases and the J gene lost 2 bases, with 24 bases spanning the gap. Germline CDR1 TSWWSYY, CDR2 QGS. CDR3 nucleotide sequence: TGTGCTCTTGGGCCTTTGGAAGTGTGGGCCCCGGGGACCGATAAACTCATCTTT. This encodes CALGPLEVWAPGTDKLIF.

The chain employs TRDV1 and TRDJ2; no clear D gene. The germline V gene encodes CDR1 TSWWSYY and CDR2 QGS. The CDR3 length is 18 residues. V was clipped by 0 bases and J by 6 bases, with 20 bases between them. The CDR3 loop is CALGELGGLQEVAAQLFF. In nucleotides, the CDR3 is TGTGCTCTTGGGGAACTAGGTGGGCTGCAGGAAGTGGCAGCACAACTCTTCTTT.

This clone showed up just a few times. The chain has TRDV1 and TRDJ1; TRDD3 matches 9 bases. V lost 3 bases and J lost 0; bases outside the gene matches: 14. Per germline, CDR1 TSWWSYY and CDR2 QGS. This CDR3 has 19 amino acids. As DNA, the CDR3 is TGTGCTCTTGGGGACAGCCCTGTACTGGGGGACCCGTACACCGATAAACTCATCTTT. Translating it yields CALGDSPVLGDPYTDKLIF.

V usage is TRDV1 and J usage is TRDJ1; TRDD3 matches at 10 bases. CDR1 and CDR2 from the germline V gene are TSWWSYY and QGS. The CDR3 loop spans 22 amino acids. J was trimmed by 0 bases and V by 2 bases; bases with no gene match: 21. The CDR3 loop is CALGECFLQLGDIPVYTDKLIF. In DNA form, the CDR3 reads TGTGCTCTTGGGGAATGCTTCCTACAGCTGGGGGATATTCCGGTGTACACCGATAAACTCATCTTT.

V usage is TRDV1 and J usage is TRDJ1, with a possible D match to TRDD3 (6 bases). This CDR3 comprises 15 residues. V was clipped by 2 bases and J by 8 bases, with 18 bases between them. Germline V CDR1 and CDR2: TSWWSYY, QGS. The CDR3 DNA reads as TGTGCTCTTGGGGAAATTGAAAACTACTGGGTCAAACTCATCTTT. Translating gives CALGEIENYWVKLIF.

About this clone itself: Within the sample, other DNA sequences also encode this same CDR3. This chain joins TRDV1 and TRDJ1; D remains ambiguous. Trimming pared 0 bases from V and 5 bases from J, leaving 19 bases between. Germline lookup yields CDR1 TSWWSYY and CDR2 QGS. This CDR3 is built from 17 residues. CDR3: CALGELISLLGADKLIF. The CDR3 region has the DNA TGTGCTCTTGGGGAACTTATTTCCCTTTTAGGGGCTGATAAACTCATCTTT.

This rearrangement joins TRDV1 to TRDJ1; 13 bases are a match to TRDD3. Germline-derived CDR1 and CDR2 are TSWWSYY and QGS. With V trimmed by 0 bases and J by 9 bases, 13 bases remained unmatched. CDR3 length: 18 amino acids. The CDR3 sequence: CALGELSYWGIRRLELIF. DNA of the CDR3: TGTGCTCTTGGGGAACTGTCCTACTGGGGGATACGCCGGTTAGAACTCATCTTT.

This clone was recorded a few times. The V and J genes are TRDV3 and TRDJ1; D uncertain. The CDR3 sequence is 12 residues long. V shed 4 bases and J shed 1 base, with 10 bases lying between them. Germline V CDR1 and CDR2: TVYSNPD, GDNSRS (reference sequence). The CDR3 reads CASERGTDKLIF. CDR3 in DNA: TGTGCCTCTGAACGCGGCACCGATAAACTCATCTTT.

The rearrangement joins TRDV1 to TRDJ1; 11 positions agree with TRDD3. J lost 5 bases, V lost 2 bases, and 13 bases had no gene match. The CDR3 length is 18 residues. CDR1 and CDR2 from the germline V gene are TSWWSYY and QGS. In nucleotides, the CDR3 is TGTGCTCTTGGGGAAGGTGACTTGGGGGATACGCGGTTGGATAAACTCATCTTT. Translated, it gives CALGEGDLGDTRLDKLIF.

The chain joins TRDV1 to TRDJ1; 11 nucleotides agree with TRDD3. V lost 4 bases to trimming and J lost 0 bases; unmatched junction nucleotides: 16. Germline V lookup: CDR1 TSWWSYY, CDR2 QGS. This CDR3 has 20 residues. This chain's CDR3 is CALGGAFLPWGIPYTDKLIF. CDR3 coding DNA: TGTGCTCTTGGGGGCGCCTTCCTACCCTGGGGGATACCGTACACCGATAAACTCATCTTT.

The rearrangement joins TRDV1 to TRDJ1, with TRDD3 matching over 10 bases. Germline CDR1 TSWWSYY, CDR2 QGS. CDR3 length: 16 residues. V shed 8 bases and J 0 bases; nucleotides not matched to a gene: 9. Here the CDR3 DNA reads TGTGCTCTTTCCCGGGGGATACGGGGATACACCGATAAACTCATCTTT. Amino acid sequence: CALSRGIRGYTDKLIF.

V is TRDV2 and J is TRDJ3; 7 nucleotides align to TRDD2. The CDR3 contains 16 residues. Per germline, CDR1 GEAIGNYY and CDR2 EKD. After removal of 3 bases from V and 11 bases from J, the junction contained 12 bases not matched to a gene. This CDR3 reads CACDLLLLPKARQMFF. Here the CDR3 DNA reads TGTGCCTGTGACTTGCTACTGCTTCCTAAGGCCCGACAGATGTTTTTC.

The chain couples TRDV1 to TRDJ1; D may be TRDD3 (5 bases). The CDR3 extends over 17 amino acids. Germline V lookup: CDR1 TSWWSYY, CDR2 QGS. Trimming shortened V by 1 base and J by 0 bases, and 15 bases separated the two germline ends. The CDR3 coding sequence is TGTGCTCTTGGGGAACCTGGGAGGGACCCGTACACCGATAAACTCATCTTT. This gives the protein CALGEPGRDPYTDKLIF.

J is TRDJ1 and V is TRDV1; possible D gene TRDD3, 9 bases. The germline gives CDR1 TSWWSYY, CDR2 QGS. The CDR3 consists of 26 residues. Deletions cut 6 bases from V and 0 bases from J, with 47 bases between. The CDR3, as DNA: TGTGCTCTTGGTCACCCCTTTAGGCCCTCTTTACTTCCTACGGGGATACGACGGATGTACACCGATAAACTCATCTTT. Translation: CALGHPFRPSLLPTGIRRMYTDKLIF.

The gene calls are TRDV1 and TRDJ1; 9 bases are a match to TRDD3. This CDR3 contains 18 residues. Germline trimming cut 7 bases from V and 1 base from J; bases unmatched to any gene: 16. Germline values: CDR1 TSWWSYY, CDR2 QGS. This CDR3 is CALALGDFRSGFTDKLIF. DNA of the CDR3: TGTGCTCTTGCTCTGGGGGATTTTCGATCAGGGTTCACCGATAAACTCATCTTT.

The chain uses TRDV1 and TRDJ1, with TRDD3 matching over 9 bases. Losses at the gene ends were 0 bases for V and 10 bases for J; bases not matched to a gene: 15. The CDR3 loop spans 17 amino acids. Germline lookup yields CDR1 TSWWSYY and CDR2 QGS. The DNA of the CDR3 is TGTGCTCTTGGGGAACTCCCCTTTCCTTTGGGGATACGCGGACTCATCTTT. It encodes CALGELPFPLGIRGLIF.

Comment on this clone: This sample includes further DNA sequences coding for the same CDR3. V usage is TRDV1 and J usage is TRDJ1; 10 nucleotides align to TRDD3. The CDR3 loop spans 18 amino acids. Germline V gene lookup returns CDR1 TSWWSYY and CDR2 QGS. The V gene end was trimmed by 0 bases and the J gene end by 0 bases; junction bases not matched to a gene: 7. CDR3 sequence (DNA): TGTGCTCTTGGGGAACTAGGGTACTGGGGGATTCACACCGATAAACTCATCTTT. Its translation is CALGELGYWGIHTDKLIF.

The gene calls are TRDV1 and TRDJ1, with 9 bases matching TRDD2. CDR1 TSWWSYY and CDR2 QGS come from the germline V gene. V shed 1 base, J shed 1 base, and the junction held 19 bases outside the gene matches. The CDR3 has 21 residues. CDR3 nucleotide sequence: TGTGCTCTTGGGGAACCCTTCCTACGGTCCGGGGCCCCTGGGGGCACCGATAAACTCATCTTT. Its translation: CALGEPFLRSGAPGGTDKLIF.

This clone has a handful of counts. The chain employs TRDV1 and TRDJ1; D gene uncertain. CDR3 length equals 12 residues. V was pared by 5 bases and J by 2 bases, with 6 bases between. CDR1 TSWWSYY and CDR2 QGS come from the germline V gene. The chain's CDR3 is CALGNWTDKLIF. CDR3 nucleotides: TGTGCTCTTGGGAATTGGACCGATAAACTCATCTTT.

This chain uses TRDV1 with TRDJ1, with D perhaps given as TRDD2 or TRDD3 (9 bases each). The CDR3 length is 21 residues. The germline CDR1 and CDR2 sequences are TSWWSYY and QGS. V gave up 6 bases and J gave up 0 bases, with 32 bases separating them. CDR3 bases: TGTGCTCTTGGTGGTAGCCTTCCTACTGGGGGACACCTGCAGTACACCGATAAACTCATCTTT. The encoded protein is CALGGSLPTGGHLQYTDKLIF.